The sequence of this TCR beta chain was determined in a study of glioma-infiltrating T cells. This clonotype has a handful of counts. The antigen remains undetermined. Whole-study results and caveats: A blood CDR3 motif signature was depleted in highly divergent patients. Tissue-blood divergence was below expectation in non-neoplastic patients, above in gliomas.

V dropped 6 bases and J dropped 5 bases, with 16 bases sitting between them. The CDR3 totals 13 residues. CDR1 and CDR2 (germline): DFQATT, SNEGSKA (reference sequence). TCR alpha and beta CDR3 regions were amplified from RNA using iRepertoire nested multiplex PCR. One-step reverse transcription and amplification started from around 100-400 ng of tissue mRNA or PBMC total RNA. TCRdb re-analysed the multiplex PCR reads in MiXCR, keeping a single row per CDR3 protein. The profile shows roughly 350,000 distinct CDR3 sequences, less than 50% of them singletons. This TCR derives from a human donor with low-grade glioma or glioblastoma, undergoing nonglioma brain surgery, or in good health (not recorded which). This chain connects TRBV20-1 to TRBJ2-5; D tentatively fits TRBD1 or TRBD2 (6 bases each). The source material was glioma tissue, nonneoplastic brain tissue, or PBMCs (not recorded which). CDR3 nucleotides: TGCAGTGCCGCGTGGCAGGGGAGGGAGACCCAGTACTTC. Its protein is CSAAWQGRETQYF.